What follows describes a single T cell receptor beta chain. The sample originates from a study of blood T cell repertoires in COVID-19. As for the study in general: The cDNA or gDNA used as material had been derived from T cells, B-cell-depleted T cells, or PBMCs.

The CDR3 is made up of 19 amino acids. Germline loops: CDR1 SGDLS, CDR2 YYNGEE. V lost 3 bases and J lost 7; bases outside the gene matches: 20. Under the authors' procedure: Reference gene primer amplification gave estimated nucleated cell counts. The data were produced by immunoSEQ multiplex PCR, yet TCRdb's version contains in-frame clones alone and is incomplete. D and trimming were read from the DNA, whereas the V and J calls and clone size are those reported in that table. The repertoire holds approximately 180,000 clones, approximately 85% seen once, with about 9.1% in the top ten. Sequencing was done on a sample of peripheral blood. The sequence was collected from a woman of 80 years or more with acute or convalescent COVID-19. The chain uses TRBV9 and TRBJ2-1; 9 bases map to TRBD2. CDR3 bases: TGTGCCAGCAGCGGGGTGGGTCCCCATCCAGCGGGGGGTGAAAATGAGCAGTTCTTC. Protein sequence: CASSGVGPHPAGGENEQFF.